These 16 T cell receptor beta chains were all obtained from the same sample, sequenced in a study of T cell repertoires and Cas9 in healthy adults. Here immunoSEQ multiplex PCR was the method, and the copy in TCRdb shows in-frame clones only, minus some. The sample lists tens of thousands of clones, 85% to 95% occurring once. Sequences were obtained from CD4+ effector T cells (CD127+, CD25-, CD137-, CD154-) from PBMCs; culture status not recorded. The receptors were sampled from a human donor in good health.

The V call is TRBV28, the J call TRBJ1-1, with no clear D. CDR1 and CDR2 (germline): MDHEN, SYDVKM. V was clipped by 8 bases and J by 0 bases, with 16 bases between them. This CDR3 has 15 residues. The CDR3 sequence is CASSAGTRLNTEAFF. In DNA, the CDR3 is TGTGCCAGCTCGGCAGGCACTCGACTGAACACTGAAGCTTTCTTT.

This chain connects TRBV6-5 to TRBJ2-7, with D possibly TRBD1 on 5 matching bases. This CDR3 is built from 13 residues. The germline V and J ends were trimmed by 8 bases and 4 bases, with 15 bases remaining between them. Germline V gene lookup returns CDR1 MNHEY and CDR2 SVGAGI. CDR3: CASYYNRLYEQYV. CDR3 coding DNA: TGTGCCAGCTATTACAACAGGTTATACGAGCAGTACGTC.

The rearrangement uses TRBV19 and TRBJ2-5, with TRBD1 matching 10 bases. V was pared by 7 bases and J by 7 bases, with 9 bases of the junction left unmatched. Germline lookup yields CDR1 LNHDA and CDR2 SQIVND (reference sequence). The CDR3 loop spans 14 amino acids. This chain's CDR3 is CASKSGTGASTQYF. For the CDR3, the DNA is TGTGCCAGTAAATCCGGGACAGGGGCCTCGACCCAGTACTTC.

The rearrangement joins TRBV5-1 to TRBJ2-1; 10 nucleotides agree with TRBD1. The CDR3 consists of 14 residues. V trimming: 2 bases; J trimming: 7 bases; junction bases outside the gene matches: 3. From germline, CDR1 is SGHRS and CDR2 YFSETQ. The CDR3 region has the DNA TGCGCCAGCAGCTTAGGACAGGGGGGGAATGAGCAGTTCTTC. It encodes CASSLGQGGNEQFF.

The chain couples TRBV19 to TRBJ2-7; 8 bases are shared with TRBD1. CDR3 size: 14 residues. The V and J ends lost 6 bases and 2 bases, in that order; junction bases with no gene match: 6. CDR1 and CDR2 from the germline V gene are LNHDA and SQIVND (reference sequence). The CDR3 DNA reads as TGTGCCAGTAGCCCTGGACAGGGTACCTACGAGCAGTACGTC. It translates to CASSPGQGTYEQYV.

The sample holds a few counts of this clone. The rearrangement uses TRBV4-3 and TRBJ1-4; tentative D call: TRBD1 (5 bases). CDR1 LGHNA and CDR2 YSLEER come from the germline V gene. V was trimmed by 4 bases and J by 8 bases, leaving 17 bases between them. CDR3 size: 15 residues. Written as DNA, the CDR3 is TGCGCCAGCAGCCGCGGGGCCACTCTGGGGGAAAAACTGTTTTTT. It yields the protein CASSRGATLGEKLFF.

V usage is TRBV11-3 and J usage is TRBJ2-3, with a tentative D call TRBD1 (7 bases). V lost 5 bases and J 2 bases, leaving 14 bases between the germline ends. Germline V gene lookup returns CDR1 SGHNT and CDR2 YENEEA. The length of the CDR3 is 15 residues. This CDR3 reads CASSPEGTDTDTQYF. The CDR3 DNA reads as TGTGCCAGCAGCCCGGAGGGGACAGACACAGATACGCAGTATTTT.

The J gene is TRBJ2-5, the V gene TRBV5-1; 12 bases fit TRBD2. In germline, CDR1 is SGHRS, CDR2 YFSETQ. Trimming removed 0 bases from V and 0 bases from J; junction bases left unmatched: 3. The CDR3 is 17 residues long. The CDR3 nucleotides read TGCGCCAGCAGCTTGGCGGGGACTAGCGGGTACCAAGAGACCCAGTACTTC. Protein: CASSLAGTSGYQETQYF.

The chain joins TRBV5-1 to TRBJ1-1; weak D call: TRBD1 (5 bases). Germline V gives CDR1 SGHRS, CDR2 YFSETQ. This CDR3 is built from 14 residues. With 4 bases removed from V and 0 bases from J, the gap between germline ends came to 10 bases. CDR3 nucleotides: TGCGCCAGCAGCCAAAGACAGTTGAACACTGAAGCTTTCTTT. Translating it yields CASSQRQLNTEAFF.

This chain joins TRBV30 and TRBJ1-1, with 7 bases that match TRBD1. The germline gives CDR1 GTSNPN, CDR2 SVGIG (reference sequence). This CDR3 region has 13 residues. With 5 bases clipped from V and 3 bases from J, the junction kept 6 bases outside the gene matches. CDR3 DNA: TGTGCCTGGGCGAGACAGGGCCACACTGAAGCTTTCTTT. Protein: CAWARQGHTEAFF.

V and J are TRBV30 and TRBJ2-7; 7 bases are a match to TRBD2. The CDR3 is 16 residues long. V was clipped by 1 base and J by 6 bases; unmatched bases: 15. The germline V gene has CDR1 GTSNPN and CDR2 SVGIG (reference sequence). CDR3 sequence: CAWSGTRLRTVGEQYF. CDR3 coding DNA: TGTGCCTGGAGTGGGACTAGACTCCGAACCGTTGGCGAGCAGTACTTC.

The chain carries TRBV10-3 and TRBJ2-7; D is undetermined. From germline, CDR1 is ENHRY and CDR2 SYGVKD. This CDR3 has 12 amino acids. Deletions cut 11 bases from V and 3 bases from J, with 14 bases between. For the CDR3, the DNA is TGTGCCTCACGGGCTGCAGACTACGAGCAGTACTTC. Residues: CASRAADYEQYF.

The chain recombines TRBV11-1 with TRBJ2-3; possible D gene TRBD2, 6 bases. Trimming removed 6 bases from V and 7 bases from J, with 20 bases in between. This CDR3 contains 15 residues. CDR1 and CDR2 (germline): SGHAT, FQDESV (reference sequence). The DNA of the CDR3 is TGTGCCAGCAGACGTCTCCCGGGACTCGAGTATACGCAGTATTTT. It encodes CASRRLPGLEYTQYF.

CDR3 loop: CATQGAVETQYF. CDR3 in DNA: TGTGCCACCCAGGGGGCTGTGGAGACCCAGTACTTC. The J gene is TRBJ2-5, the V gene TRBV13; 8 nucleotides match TRBD1. Germline assignment: CDR1 PRHDT and CDR2 FYEKMQ (reference sequence). CDR3 length: 12 residues. V was clipped by 10 bases and J by 5 bases; unmatched bases: 6.

This chain links TRBV5-6 with TRBJ1-1, with D maybe TRBD1 (6 bases). This CDR3 comprises 16 residues. The V end was cut by 3 bases, the J end by 5 bases, with 20 bases between. Germline values: CDR1 SGHDT, CDR2 YYEEEE. The CDR3 protein is CASSWGPGARGTEAFF. The CDR3, as DNA: TGTGCCAGCAGCTGGGGCCCAGGGGCGCGGGGTACTGAAGCTTTCTTT.

The genes are TRBV21-1 and TRBJ2-3; the D call TRBD2 from the table was never checked on the DNA. TRBV21-1 corresponds to a pseudogene. The CDR3 length is 14 residues. CDR3: CASSGGGVIDTQYF. The CDR3 bases are TGTGCCAGCAGCGGCGGGGGGGTGATAGATACGCAGTATTTT.